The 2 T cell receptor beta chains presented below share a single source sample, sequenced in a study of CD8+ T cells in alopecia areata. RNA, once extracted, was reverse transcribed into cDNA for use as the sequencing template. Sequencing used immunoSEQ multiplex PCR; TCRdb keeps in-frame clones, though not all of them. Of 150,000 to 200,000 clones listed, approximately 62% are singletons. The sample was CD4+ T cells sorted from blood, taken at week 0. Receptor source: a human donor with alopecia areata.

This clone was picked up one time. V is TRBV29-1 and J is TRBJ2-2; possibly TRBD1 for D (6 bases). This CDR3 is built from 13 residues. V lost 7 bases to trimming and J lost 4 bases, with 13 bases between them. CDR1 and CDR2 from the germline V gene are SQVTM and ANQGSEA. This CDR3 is CSAWTDFTGELFF. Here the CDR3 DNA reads TGCAGCGCCTGGACAGATTTCACCGGGGAGCTGTTTTTT.

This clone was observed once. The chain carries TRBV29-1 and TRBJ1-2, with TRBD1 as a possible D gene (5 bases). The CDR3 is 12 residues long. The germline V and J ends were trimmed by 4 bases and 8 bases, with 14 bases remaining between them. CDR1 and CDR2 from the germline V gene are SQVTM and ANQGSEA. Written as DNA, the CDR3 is TGCAGCGTTGGAGTGGGGCCGGAGGGCTACACCTTC. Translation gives CSVGVGPEGYTF.